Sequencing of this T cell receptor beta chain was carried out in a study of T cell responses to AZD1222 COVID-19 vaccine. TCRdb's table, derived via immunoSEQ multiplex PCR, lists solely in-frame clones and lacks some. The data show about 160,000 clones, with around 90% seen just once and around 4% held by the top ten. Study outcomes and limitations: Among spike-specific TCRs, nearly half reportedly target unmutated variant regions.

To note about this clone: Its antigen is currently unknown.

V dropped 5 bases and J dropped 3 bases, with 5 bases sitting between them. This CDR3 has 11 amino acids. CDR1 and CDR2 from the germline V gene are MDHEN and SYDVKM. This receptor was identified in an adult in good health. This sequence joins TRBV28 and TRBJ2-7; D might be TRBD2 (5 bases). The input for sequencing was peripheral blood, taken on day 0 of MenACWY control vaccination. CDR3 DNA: TGTGCCAGCAGTGGACTCTACGAGCAGTACTTC. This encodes CASSGLYEQYF.